The rows below give T cell receptor beta chains drawn from one sample of a study of T cells in Graves' hyperthyroidism and ophthalmopathy. TCRdb fed the multiplex PCR reads into MiXCR, producing one record per CDR3 protein. The sample records about 250,000 distinct CDR3 sequences, around 22% being singletons. Sample: blood. The receptors originated from a man younger than 40 with Graves' ophthalmopathy. Both conserved end residues are part of each CDR3. D genes are given only for firm matches. Expanded clones are given a class, and other clones once, few, many or no size at all.

d_call clone_size j_call v_call cdr3_aa cdr3_nt
TRBD2 few TRBJ2-3 TRBV11-2 CASSFSGRVTDTQYF TGTGCCAGCAGCTTTAGCGGGAGGGTTACAGATACGCAGTATTTT
- - TRBJ2-7 TRBV5-5 CASSLEWGSYEQYF TGTGCCAGCAGCCTGGAGTGGGGTTCCTACGAGCAGTACTTC
TRBD2 few TRBJ2-2 TRBV20-1 CSATGGAEVGELFF TGCAGTGCAACCGGGGGGGCTGAGGTCGGGGAGCTGTTTTTT
- many TRBJ2-5 TRBV11-3 CASSLDGGTYQETQYF TGTGCCAGCAGCTTAGATGGCGGGACGTACCAAGAGACCCAGTACTTC
- - TRBJ1-6 TRBV9 CASSVGADSPLHF TGTGCCAGCAGCGTAGGGGCTGATTCACCCCTCCACTTT
TRBD2 - TRBJ2-1 TRBV7-9 CASSHWTSGRYEQFF TGTGCCAGCAGCCATTGGACTAGCGGGAGATATGAGCAGTTCTTC
- - TRBJ1-3 TRBV30 CACSEASGNTIYF TGTGCCTGCAGTGAGGCTTCTGGAAACACCATATATTTT
- - TRBJ1-1 TRBV6-1 CASRDGLRNTEAFF TGTGCCAGCAGGGACGGACTCAGGAACACTGAAGCTTTCTTT
- many TRBJ2-2 TRBV5-1 CASSLMLADTGELFF TGCGCCAGCAGCTTGATGCTGGCTGACACCGGGGAGCTGTTTTTT
- - TRBJ1-6 TRBV28 CASSPGLRNSPLHF TGTGCCAGCAGCCCAGGCCTGAGAAATTCACCCCTCCACTTT
TRBD2 - TRBJ2-2 TRBV9 CASSPHLAGTNTGELFF TGTGCCAGCAGCCCCCACCTAGCGGGGACGAACACCGGGGAGCTGTTTTTT
- - TRBJ1-1 TRBV11-2 CASSHTHFTEAFF TGTGCCAGCAGCCACACCCACTTCACTGAAGCTTTCTTT
- few TRBJ1-6 TRBV18 CASSPSEDSPLHF TGTGCCAGCTCACCGAGCGAAGATTCACCCCTCCACTTT
- - TRBJ2-7 TRBV27 CASSSSVSRRNYEQYF -
- - TRBJ2-1 TRBV7-3 CASSPHETTNNEQFF TGTGCCAGCAGCCCCCATGAGACTACAAACAATGAGCAGTTCTTC
- many TRBJ1-2 TRBV4-2 CASSQHQGVLDYGYTF TGTGCCAGCAGCCAACACCAAGGGGTTTTAGACTATGGCTACACCTTC
- few TRBJ1-1 TRBV10-1 CASSPDMRNTEAFF TGCGCCAGCAGTCCTGACATGCGGAACACTGAAGCTTTCTTT
- few TRBJ1-6 TRBV24-1 CATSDLGQGRSPLHF TGTGCCACCAGTGATTTGGGGCAGGGGCGATCACCCCTCCACTTT
- - TRBJ1-2 TRBV5-1 CASSPEGTYGYTF TGCGCCAGCAGCCCCGAGGGGACGTATGGCTACACCTTC
- many TRBJ2-5 TRBV19 CASSIEGVKETQYF TGTGCCAGTAGTATAGAAGGAGTAAAAGAGACCCAGTACTTC
- - TRBJ2-3 TRBV7-6 CASSSARTDTQYF TGTGCCAGCAGCTCCGCCCGCACAGATACGCAGTATTTT
TRBD1 few TRBJ1-1 TRBV10-3 CAISEETGRYTEAFF TGTGCCATCAGTGAGGAGACAGGGAGGTACACTGAAGCTTTCTTT
- - TRBJ1-1 TRBV6-1 CASWRGDTEAFF TGTGCCAGCTGGAGGGGGGACACTGAAGCTTTCTTT
TRBD1 many TRBJ1-5 TRBV20-1 CSATGTDNQPQHF TGCAGTGCAACCGGGACAGATAATCAGCCCCAGCATTTT